Following are 16 T cell receptor beta chains from one sample sequenced in a study of cytomegalovirus exposure and HLA in healthy donors. The PCR had 60 Vbeta and 13 Jbeta primers. The repertoire was sequenced with immunoSEQ multiplex PCR; TCRdb's copy has only in-frame clones and lacks some. This sample has approximately 140,000 clones, with around 82% found just once. Input material: PBMCs. Receptor source: a man between 35 and 55 years old in good health and CMV-seropositive.

This chain connects TRBV7-9 to TRBJ2-7, with 8 bases that match TRBD1. CDR3 length: 14 residues. The germline gives CDR1 SEHNR, CDR2 FQNEAQ (reference sequence). V lost 4 bases and J lost 5; bases outside the gene matches: 7. This chain's CDR3 is CASSSQGARDEQYF. The CDR3 region has the DNA TGTGCCAGCAGCTCTCAGGGGGCCCGGGACGAGCAGTACTTC.

The V and J genes are TRBV7-8 and TRBJ2-2; D is possibly TRBD1 (6 bases). This CDR3 spans 14 amino acids. The V end lost 4 bases, the J end lost 4 bases, and 10 bases lay between the germline ends. Germline CDR1 is SGHVS and CDR2 is FQNEAQ. The CDR3 region has the DNA TGTGCCAGCAGCTCACACAGGGCCACCGGGGAGCTGTTTTTT. Translation: CASSSHRATGELFF.

This chain links TRBV5-4 with TRBJ2-7; 7 bases are shared with TRBD1. The CDR3 has 15 residues. The J segment lost 4 bases and the V segment lost 4 bases, leaving 11 bases of the junction unmatched. Germline values: CDR1 SGHNT, CDR2 YYREEE (reference sequence). The CDR3 loop reads CASSLRDRPNYEQYF. The CDR3 bases are TGTGCCAGCAGCCTTAGGGACAGACCTAATTACGAGCAGTACTTC.

The chain employs TRBV9 and TRBJ2-6; D is unresolved. The V end was cut by 0 bases, the J end by 2 bases, with 6 bases between. The CDR3 contains 15 residues. Germline CDR1 is SGDLS and CDR2 is YYNGEE. This chain's CDR3 is CASSVAGTGANVLTF. CDR3 nucleotide sequence: TGTGCCAGCAGCGTAGCAGGTACTGGGGCCAACGTCCTGACTTTC.

The chain uses TRBV9 and TRBJ2-6, with D possibly TRBD2 on 5 matching bases. The CDR3 covers 16 residues. Germline V lookup: CDR1 SGDLS, CDR2 YYNGEE. V was clipped by 5 bases and J by 3 bases, with 15 bases between them. CDR3 sequence (DNA): TGTGCCAGCAGTCTTTTTTCTGCGGGTGGGGCCAACGTCCTGACTTTC. Translated, it gives CASSLFSAGGANVLTF.

The chain has TRBV28 and TRBJ1-2; TRBD1 aligns across 7 bases. V gave up 4 bases and J gave up 4 bases; unmatched junction bases: 3. Germline V gene sequence: CDR1 MDHEN, CDR2 SYDVKM. This CDR3 is built from 13 residues. CDR3 sequence (DNA): TGTGCCAGCAGTTCCGGACAGGTCTATGGCTACACCTTC. Its translation: CASSSGQVYGYTF.

The rearrangement joins TRBV19 to TRBJ1-1; 7 bases are shared with TRBD1. The V gene's germline CDR1 is LNHDA and CDR2 SQIVND (reference sequence). The CDR3 runs to 18 residues. J lost 6 bases, V lost 4 bases, and 20 bases had no gene match. CDR3 sequence: CASSTIKGGQLVRAEAFF. CDR3 bases: TGTGCCAGTAGTACCATCAAGGGGGGACAGCTTGTGCGGGCTGAAGCTTTCTTT. The variable domain in full, completed from reference TRBV19 and TRBJ1-1, reads DGGITQSPKYLFRKEGQNVTLSCEQNLNHDAMYWYRQDPGQGLRLIYYSQIVNDFQKGDIAEGYSVSREKKESFPLTVTSAQKNPTAFYLCASSTIKGGQLVRAEAFFGQGTRLTVV.

The chain is built from TRBV7-9 and TRBJ2-1; D is perhaps TRBD2 (6 bases). V was shortened by 6 bases and J by 5 bases, with 20 bases between the two germline ends. CDR3 size: 16 residues. The germline gives CDR1 SEHNR, CDR2 FQNEAQ (reference sequence). The CDR3 DNA reads TGTGCCAGCAGTTCCCCCGGGGCGGGGACTCACAATGAGCAGTTCTTC. This translates into CASSSPGAGTHNEQFF.

About this clone: The same CDR3 can be traced to other DNA sequences in this sample. This chain uses TRBV2 with TRBJ1-1; 11 positions match TRBD1. The germline V gene encodes CDR1 SNHLY and CDR2 FYNNEI. The CDR3 has 13 amino acids. J was trimmed by 4 bases and V by 6 bases; bases with no gene match: 1. For the CDR3, the DNA is TGTGCCAGCAGAGGGACAGGGGGCACTGAAGCTTTCTTT. It codes for CASRGTGGTEAFF.

The rearrangement joins TRBV2 to TRBJ1-2; maybe TRBD1 (5 bases). The CDR3 is 12 residues long. From germline, CDR1 is SNHLY and CDR2 FYNNEI. V lost 3 bases and J lost 4, with 6 bases in between. The CDR3: CASSDRVYGYTF. CDR3 bases: TGTGCCAGCAGTGACAGGGTCTATGGCTACACCTTC.

This rearrangement joins TRBV4-3 to TRBJ2-5; D perhaps matches TRBD2 (5 bases). Germline V gene data show CDR1 as LGHNA and CDR2 as YSLEER. The CDR3 has 15 residues. V lost 0 bases and J 5 bases, leaving 13 bases between the germline ends. The CDR3 region is CASSQDPTTTETQYF. CDR3 sequence (DNA): TGCGCCAGCAGCCAAGATCCGACTACGACGGAGACCCAGTACTTC.

The gene calls are TRBV19 and TRBJ1-2, with TRBD1 identical over 11 bases. The CDR3 covers 15 residues. CDR1 is LNHDA and CDR2 is SQIVND in the germline V gene (reference sequence). V lost 10 bases to trimming and J lost 4 bases; unmatched junction nucleotides: 11. The CDR3 DNA follows: TGTGCCACCTGGACAGGGGGCGGTGGAGGCTATGGCTACACCTTC. It encodes CATWTGGGGGYGYTF.

The gene calls are TRBV7-8 and TRBJ2-7; 12 nucleotides agree with TRBD2. From germline, CDR1 is SGHVS and CDR2 FQNEAQ. The CDR3 covers 16 residues. The J segment lost 1 base and the V segment lost 1 base, leaving 2 bases of the junction unmatched. The DNA for the CDR3 is TGTGCCAGCAGCTTAGAACTAGCGGGGGGATCCTACGAGCAGTACTTC. Translating gives CASSLELAGGSYEQYF. The full variable domain, rest sourced from reference TRBV7-8 and TRBJ2-7, is GAGVSQSPRYKVAKRGQDVALRCDPISGHVSLFWYQQALGQGPEFLTYFQNEAQLDKSGLPSDRFFAERPEGSVSTLKIQRTQQEDSAVYLCASSLELAGGSYEQYFGPGTRLTVT.

The V call is TRBV6-5, the J call TRBJ1-1; D might be TRBD1 (5 bases). This CDR3 is built from 13 residues. CDR1 is MNHEY, CDR2 SVGAGI, per germline. The ends were cut back, 5 bases at V and 3 bases at J, with 10 bases in the middle. The CDR3 sequence is CASSDSLYTEAFF. As DNA, the CDR3 is TGTGCCAGCAGTGACAGCCTTTACACTGAAGCTTTCTTT.

The genes are TRBV5-6 and TRBJ2-1; 9 nucleotides match TRBD1. CDR3 size: 16 residues. Germline lookup yields CDR1 SGHDT and CDR2 YYEEEE. J was trimmed by 0 bases and V by 7 bases; bases with no gene match: 8. The CDR3 DNA sequence: TGTGCCAGCGGGACAGGGACATCCAGCTCCTACAATGAGCAGTTCTTC. Protein: CASGTGTSSSYNEQFF.

The chain employs TRBV9 and TRBJ1-3; D is unclear. Germline V CDR1 and CDR2: SGDLS, YYNGEE. There are 17 residues in the CDR3. V dropped 4 bases and J dropped 0 bases, with 17 bases sitting between them. CDR3 in amino acids: CASSQTSGTSSGNTIYF. The CDR3 region has the DNA TGTGCCAGCAGCCAAACTTCAGGAACTAGCTCTGGAAACACCATATATTTT.